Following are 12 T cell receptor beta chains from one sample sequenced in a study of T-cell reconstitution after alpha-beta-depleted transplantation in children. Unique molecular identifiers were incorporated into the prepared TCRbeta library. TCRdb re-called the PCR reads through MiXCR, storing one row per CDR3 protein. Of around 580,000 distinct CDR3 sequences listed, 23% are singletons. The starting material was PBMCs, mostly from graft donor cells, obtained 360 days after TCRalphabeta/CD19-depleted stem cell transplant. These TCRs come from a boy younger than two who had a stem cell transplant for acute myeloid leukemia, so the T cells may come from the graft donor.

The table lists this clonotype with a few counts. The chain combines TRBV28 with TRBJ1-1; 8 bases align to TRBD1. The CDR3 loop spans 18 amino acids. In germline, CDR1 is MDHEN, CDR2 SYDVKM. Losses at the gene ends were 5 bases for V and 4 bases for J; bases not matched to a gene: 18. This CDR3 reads CASSPLGQGLGRSTEAFF. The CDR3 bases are TGTGCCAGCAGTCCTCTAGGACAGGGACTCGGGCGTAGCACTGAAGCTTTCTTT.

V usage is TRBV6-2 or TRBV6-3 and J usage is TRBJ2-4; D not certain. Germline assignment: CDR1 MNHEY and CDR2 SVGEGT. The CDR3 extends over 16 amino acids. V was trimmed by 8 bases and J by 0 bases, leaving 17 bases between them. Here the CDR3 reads CASREFPGLAKNIQYF. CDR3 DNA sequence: TGTGCCAGCCGAGAGTTCCCAGGCTTAGCCAAAAACATTCAGTACTTC.

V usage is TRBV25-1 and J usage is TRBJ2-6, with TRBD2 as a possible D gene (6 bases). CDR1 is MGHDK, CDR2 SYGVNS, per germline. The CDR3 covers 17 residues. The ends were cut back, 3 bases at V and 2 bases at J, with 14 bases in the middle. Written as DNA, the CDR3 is TGTGCCAGCAGTGATAGCATAGGGAGGCCTGGGGCCAACGTCCTGACTTTC. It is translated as CASSDSIGRPGANVLTF.

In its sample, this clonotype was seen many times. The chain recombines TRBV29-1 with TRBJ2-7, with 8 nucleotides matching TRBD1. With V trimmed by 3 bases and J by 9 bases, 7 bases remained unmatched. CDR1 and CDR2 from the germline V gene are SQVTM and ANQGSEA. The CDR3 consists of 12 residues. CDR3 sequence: CSVEFGQGRQYF. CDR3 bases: TGCAGCGTTGAGTTCGGACAGGGTAGGCAGTACTTC.

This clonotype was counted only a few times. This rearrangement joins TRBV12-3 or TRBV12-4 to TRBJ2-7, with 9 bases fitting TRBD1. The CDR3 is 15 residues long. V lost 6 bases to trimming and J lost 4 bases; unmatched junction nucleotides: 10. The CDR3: CASSPDRGGIYEQYV. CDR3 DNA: TGTGCCAGCAGCCCCGACAGGGGGGGGATTTACGAGCAGTACGTC.

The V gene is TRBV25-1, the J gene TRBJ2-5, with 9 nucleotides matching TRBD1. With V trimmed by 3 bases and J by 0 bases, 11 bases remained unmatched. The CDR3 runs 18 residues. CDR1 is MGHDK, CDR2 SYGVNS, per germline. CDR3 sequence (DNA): TGTGCCAGCAGTGAGGGACAGGGCCTTGGGGTTTACCAAGAGACCCAGTACTTC. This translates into CASSEGQGLGVYQETQYF.

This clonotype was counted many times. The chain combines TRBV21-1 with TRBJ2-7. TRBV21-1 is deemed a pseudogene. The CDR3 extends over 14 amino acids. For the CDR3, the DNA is TGTGCCAGCAGCAAAGAGAAGGGAACCTACGAGCAGTACTTC. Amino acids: CASSKEKGTYEQYF.

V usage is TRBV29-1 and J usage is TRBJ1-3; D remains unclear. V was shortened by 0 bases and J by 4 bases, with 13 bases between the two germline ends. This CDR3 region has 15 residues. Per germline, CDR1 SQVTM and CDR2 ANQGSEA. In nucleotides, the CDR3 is TGCAGCGTTGAAGATCGGCAGGTACTCGGAAACACCATATATTTT. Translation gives CSVEDRQVLGNTIYF.

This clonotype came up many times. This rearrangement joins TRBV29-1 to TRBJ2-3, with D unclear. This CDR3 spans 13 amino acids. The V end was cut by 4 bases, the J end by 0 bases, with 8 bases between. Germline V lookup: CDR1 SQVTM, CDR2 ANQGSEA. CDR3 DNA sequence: TGCAGCGTTGGGCTGATTAGCACAGATACGCAGTATTTT. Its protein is CSVGLISTDTQYF.

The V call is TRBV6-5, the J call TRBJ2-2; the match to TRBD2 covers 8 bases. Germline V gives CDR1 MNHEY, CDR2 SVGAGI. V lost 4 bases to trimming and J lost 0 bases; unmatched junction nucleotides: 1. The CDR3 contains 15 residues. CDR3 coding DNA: TGTGCCAGCAGTTCACTAGCGGCGAACACCGGGGAGCTGTTTTTT. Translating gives CASSSLAANTGELFF.

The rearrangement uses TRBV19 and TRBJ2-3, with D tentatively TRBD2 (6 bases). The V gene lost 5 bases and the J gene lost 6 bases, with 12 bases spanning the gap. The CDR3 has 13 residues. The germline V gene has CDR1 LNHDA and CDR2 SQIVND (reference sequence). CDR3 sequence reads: CASSDAGGDTQYF. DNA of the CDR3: TGTGCCAGTAGTGACGCTGGGGGGGATACGCAGTATTTT.

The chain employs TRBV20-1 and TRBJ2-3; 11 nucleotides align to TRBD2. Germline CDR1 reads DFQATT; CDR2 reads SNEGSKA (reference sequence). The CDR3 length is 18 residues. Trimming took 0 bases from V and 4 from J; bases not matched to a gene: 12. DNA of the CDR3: TGCAGTGCTAGAGATTGGGTAGCGGGGGGGCCGGAGGCAGATACGCAGTATTTT. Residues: CSARDWVAGGPEADTQYF.